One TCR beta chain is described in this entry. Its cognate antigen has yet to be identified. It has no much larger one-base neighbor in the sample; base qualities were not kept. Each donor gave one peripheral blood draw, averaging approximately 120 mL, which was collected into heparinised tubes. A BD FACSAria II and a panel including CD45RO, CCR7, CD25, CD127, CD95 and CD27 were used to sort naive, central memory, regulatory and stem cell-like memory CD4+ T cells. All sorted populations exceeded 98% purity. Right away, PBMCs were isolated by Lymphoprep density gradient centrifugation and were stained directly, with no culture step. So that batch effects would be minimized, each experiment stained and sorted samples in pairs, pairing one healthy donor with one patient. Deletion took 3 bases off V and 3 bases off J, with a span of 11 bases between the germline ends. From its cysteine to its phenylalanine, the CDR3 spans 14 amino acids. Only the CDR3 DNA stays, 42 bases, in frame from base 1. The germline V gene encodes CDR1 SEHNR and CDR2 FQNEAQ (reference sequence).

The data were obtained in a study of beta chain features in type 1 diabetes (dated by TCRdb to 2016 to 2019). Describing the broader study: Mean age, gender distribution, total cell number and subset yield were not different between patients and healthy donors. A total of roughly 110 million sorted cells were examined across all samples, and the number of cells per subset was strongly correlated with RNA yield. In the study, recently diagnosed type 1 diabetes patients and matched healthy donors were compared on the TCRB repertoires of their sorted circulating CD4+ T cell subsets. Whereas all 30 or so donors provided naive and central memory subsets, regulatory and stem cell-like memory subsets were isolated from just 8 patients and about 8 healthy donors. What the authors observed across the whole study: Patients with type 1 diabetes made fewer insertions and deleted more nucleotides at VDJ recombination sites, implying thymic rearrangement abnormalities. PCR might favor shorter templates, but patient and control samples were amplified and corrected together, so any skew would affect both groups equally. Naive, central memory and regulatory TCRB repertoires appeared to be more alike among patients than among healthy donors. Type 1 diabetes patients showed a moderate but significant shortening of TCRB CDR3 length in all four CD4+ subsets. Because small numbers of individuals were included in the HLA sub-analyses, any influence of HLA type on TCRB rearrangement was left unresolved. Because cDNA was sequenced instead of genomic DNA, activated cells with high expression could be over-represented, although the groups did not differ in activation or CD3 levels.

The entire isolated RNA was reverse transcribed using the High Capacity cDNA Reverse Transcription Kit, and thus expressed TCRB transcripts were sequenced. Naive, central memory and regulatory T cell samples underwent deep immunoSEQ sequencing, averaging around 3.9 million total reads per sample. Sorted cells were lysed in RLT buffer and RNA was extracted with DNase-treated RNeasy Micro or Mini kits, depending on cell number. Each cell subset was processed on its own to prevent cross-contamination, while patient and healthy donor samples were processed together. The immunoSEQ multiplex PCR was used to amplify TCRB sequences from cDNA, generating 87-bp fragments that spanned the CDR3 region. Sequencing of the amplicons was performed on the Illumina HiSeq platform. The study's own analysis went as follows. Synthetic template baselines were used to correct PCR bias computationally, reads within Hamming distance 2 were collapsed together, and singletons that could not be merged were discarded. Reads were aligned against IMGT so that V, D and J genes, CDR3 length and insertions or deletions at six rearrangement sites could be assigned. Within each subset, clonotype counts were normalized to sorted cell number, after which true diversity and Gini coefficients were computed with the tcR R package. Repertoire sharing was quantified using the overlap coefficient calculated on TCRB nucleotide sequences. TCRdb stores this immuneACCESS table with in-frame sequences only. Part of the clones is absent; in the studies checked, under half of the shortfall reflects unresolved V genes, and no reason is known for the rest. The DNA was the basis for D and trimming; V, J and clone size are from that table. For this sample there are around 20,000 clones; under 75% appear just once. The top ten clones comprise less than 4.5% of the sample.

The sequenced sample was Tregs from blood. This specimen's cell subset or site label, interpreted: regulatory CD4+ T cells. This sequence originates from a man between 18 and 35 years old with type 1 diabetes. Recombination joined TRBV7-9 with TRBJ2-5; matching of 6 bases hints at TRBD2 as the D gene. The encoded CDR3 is CASSFARGKETQYF. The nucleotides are TGTGCCAGCAGCTTTGCACGGGGGAAAGAGACCCAGTACTTC.